The 15 T cell receptor beta chains presented below share a single source sample, sequenced in a study of identical twins' blood T cells. TCRdb independently ran MiXCR on the 5' RACE reads; one entry per CDR3 protein. The sample consists of roughly 340,000 distinct CDR3 sequences, 28% of them appearing once. Sequencing was performed on PBMCs. The receptors shown here come from a woman between 18 and 55 years old in good health.

V and J are TRBV20-1 and TRBJ1-5, with a possible D match to TRBD1 (5 bases). V was trimmed by 1 base and J by 4 bases, leaving 5 bases between them. There are 12 residues in the CDR3. Germline V gene data show CDR1 as DFQATT and CDR2 as SNEGSKA (reference sequence). The CDR3 loop is CSARGGNQPQHF. The CDR3 DNA reads as TGCAGTGCTAGAGGGGGGAATCAGCCCCAGCATTTT.

The rearrangement joins TRBV4-2 to TRBJ1-1; D gene ambiguous. The ends were cut back, 6 bases at V and 2 bases at J, with 10 bases in the middle. Germline values: CDR1 LGHNA, CDR2 YNFKEQ. The CDR3 runs to 13 residues. CDR3 DNA: TGTGCCAGCAGGCTGTCACTTAACACTGAAGCTTTCTTT. As protein: CASRLSLNTEAFF.

There are a few counts of this clonotype. V gene TRBV5-1 combines with J gene TRBJ2-7, with TRBD1 as a possible D gene (6 bases). The length of the CDR3 is 15 residues. Germline CDR1 reads SGHRS; CDR2 reads YFSETQ. With 1 base removed from V and 4 bases from J, the gap between germline ends came to 15 bases. CDR3 coding DNA: TGCGCCAGCAGCTTGTCCGGGACAAGACCTTACGAGCAGTACTTC. This gives the protein CASSLSGTRPYEQYF.

Only a few counts were recorded for this clonotype. The chain combines TRBV7-2 with TRBJ2-7; D ambiguous. V lost 3 bases and J 1 base, leaving 7 bases between the germline ends. Looked up from germline, CDR1 is SGHTA and CDR2 is FQGNSA. CDR3 size: 13 residues. CDR3 nucleotides: TGTGCCAGCAGCTTTGGTCTATCCTACGAGCAGTACTTC. Translation: CASSFGLSYEQYF.

J is TRBJ2-7 and V is TRBV20-1, with 10 positions matching TRBD2. There are 15 residues in the CDR3. V was clipped by 6 bases and J by 0 bases; unmatched bases: 8. Germline assignment: CDR1 DFQATT and CDR2 SNEGSKA (reference sequence). CDR3 bases: TGCAGTGCCGATGGACTAGCGGCGGGCTCCTACGAGCAGTACTTC. The encoded protein is CSADGLAAGSYEQYF.

V gene TRBV20-1 combines with J gene TRBJ1-1, with D possibly matching TRBD1 (6 bases). Germline V gene lookup returns CDR1 DFQATT and CDR2 SNEGSKA (reference sequence). Trimming took 1 base from V and 1 from J, leaving 10 bases between them. The CDR3 is 14 residues long. The CDR3 DNA sequence: TGCAGTGCTAGAGCGGGACACGGGAACACTGAAGCTTTCTTT. Translation: CSARAGHGNTEAFF.

This chain uses TRBV29-1 with TRBJ1-5; D is uncertain. Germline values: CDR1 SQVTM, CDR2 ANQGSEA. There are 14 residues in the CDR3. Trimming cost V 6 bases and J 6 bases, with 18 bases left between them. DNA of the CDR3: TGCAGCGTCCGCGGCCAAGGAAAAGGTCAGCCCCAGCATTTT. Translated, it gives CSVRGQGKGQPQHF.

The V gene is TRBV29-1, the J gene TRBJ2-7, with TRBD2 as a possible D gene (6 bases). V lost 4 bases to trimming and J lost 2 bases, with 12 bases between them. The CDR3 has 13 amino acids. The germline V gene encodes CDR1 SQVTM and CDR2 ANQGSEA. In nucleotides, the CDR3 is TGCAGCGTTGGCCCGGGACTCGCCTACGAGCAGTACTTC. Its protein is CSVGPGLAYEQYF.

This clonotype was seen a few times. As DNA, the CDR3 is TGCAGCGTTGAGGGGACTCCGCAGGGCTACACTGAAGCTTTCTTT. Translated, it gives CSVEGTPQGYTEAFF. V usage is TRBV29-1 and J usage is TRBJ1-1; D might be TRBD1 (5 bases). The germline V and J ends were trimmed by 3 bases and 3 bases, with 17 bases remaining between them. The germline CDR1 and CDR2 sequences are SQVTM and ANQGSEA. This CDR3 comprises 15 residues.

This clonotype was observed a few times. This sequence joins TRBV20-1 and TRBJ2-7, with 8 bases aligning to TRBD1. The CDR3 runs to 14 residues. V trimming: 6 bases; J trimming: 0 bases; junction bases outside the gene matches: 7. Germline V gene data show CDR1 as DFQATT and CDR2 as SNEGSKA (reference sequence). CDR3: CSAQGVELSYEQYF. The CDR3 DNA sequence: TGCAGTGCACAGGGGGTTGAGCTCTCCTACGAGCAGTACTTC.

As concerns this clonotype: The junction departs from germline at one end; a sequencing error may be responsible. The chain employs TRBV6-6 and TRBJ2-7; D is possibly TRBD1 or TRBD2 (5 bases each). Germline loops: CDR1 MNHNY, CDR2 SVGAGI (reference sequence). The CDR3 extends over 11 amino acids. The CDR3 DNA reads TGTGCCAGCGGGACCTCCTGCGAGCAGTACTTC. Translating it yields CASGTSCEQYF.

In the case of this clonotype: This may be a read error, as it is one base from a much larger clone. The rearrangement uses TRBV29-1 and TRBJ1-2, with a weak D call TRBD1 (5 bases). The CDR3 consists of 14 residues. V was clipped by 0 bases and J by 2 bases, with 10 bases between them. Germline CDR1 and CDR2: SQVTM and ANQGSEA. The DNA of the CDR3 is TGCAGCGTTGAAGAGACAGCCAAGAACTATGGCTACACCTTC. Translation gives CSVEETAKNYGYTF. Using reference TRBV29-1 and TRBJ1-2 for the parts outside the CDR3, the full variable domain is SAVISQKPSRDICQRGTSLTIQCQVDSQVTMMFWYRQQPGQSLTLIATANQGSEATYESGFVIDKFPISRPNLTFSTLTVSNMSPEDSSIYLCSVEETAKNYGYTFGSGTRLTVV.

This clonotype was recorded a few times. This sequence joins TRBV12-3 or TRBV12-4 and TRBJ2-7; no definite D call. V was shortened by 2 bases and J by 5 bases, with 7 bases between the two germline ends. This CDR3 contains 12 residues. The CDR3 DNA reads TGTGCCAGCAGTTTACGGAGAGACGAGCAGTACTTC. Protein product: CASSLRRDEQYF.

The chain has TRBV27 and TRBJ2-7; TRBD1 might be the D (6 bases). The germline gives CDR1 MNHEY, CDR2 SMNVEV (reference sequence). There are 15 residues in the CDR3. Trimming stripped 2 bases from V and 0 bases from J, with 11 bases between. The CDR3 spells CASSLRGYSSYEQYF. CDR3 in DNA: TGTGCCAGCAGTTTAAGGGGGTACAGCTCCTACGAGCAGTACTTC.

The CDR3 loop reads CASSLAIRGDNTEAFF. Here the CDR3 DNA reads TGCGCCAGCAGCTTGGCGATTCGGGGGGACAACACTGAAGCTTTCTTT. The V and J genes are TRBV5-1 and TRBJ1-1; TRBD1 is a possible D gene (5 bases). This CDR3 is 16 amino acids long. Trimming stripped 0 bases from V and 2 bases from J, with 14 bases between. Looked up from germline, CDR1 is SGHRS and CDR2 is YFSETQ.